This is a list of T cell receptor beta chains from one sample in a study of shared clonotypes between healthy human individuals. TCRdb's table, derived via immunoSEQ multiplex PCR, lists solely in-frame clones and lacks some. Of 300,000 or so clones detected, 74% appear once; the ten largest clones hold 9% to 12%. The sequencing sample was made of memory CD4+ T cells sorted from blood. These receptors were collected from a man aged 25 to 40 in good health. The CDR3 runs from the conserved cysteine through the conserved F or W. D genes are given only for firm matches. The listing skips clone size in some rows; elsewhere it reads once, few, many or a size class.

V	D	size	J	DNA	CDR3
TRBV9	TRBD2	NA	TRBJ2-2	TGTGCCAGCAGCGTTGGCGGGAGCCCCACCGGGGAGCTGTTTTTT	CASSVGGSPTGELFF
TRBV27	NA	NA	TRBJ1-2	TGTGCCAGCAGTTTAAGGGGTAATGGCTACACCTTC	CASSLRGNGYTF
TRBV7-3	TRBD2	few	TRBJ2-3	TGTGCCAGCAGCCCAGACACCCCCTTTCCTAGCGGGAGTTCAACAGATACGCAGTATTTT	CASSPDTPFPSGSSTDTQYF
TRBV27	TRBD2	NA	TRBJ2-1	TGTGCCAGCAAGGTACTAGCGCGCAATGAGCAGTTCTTC	CASKVLARNEQFF
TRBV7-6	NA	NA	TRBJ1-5	TGTGCCAGCAGCTTAGCGGGTTCAGGAAGCAATCAGCCCCAGCATTTT	CASSLAGSGSNQPQHF
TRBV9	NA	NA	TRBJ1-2	TGTGCCAGCAGCGCGCCCGGCGACGGCTACACCTTC	CASSAPGDGYTF
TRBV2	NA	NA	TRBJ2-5	TGTGCCAGCGATTTAGTGGCCCAGGGGACCCAGTACTTC	CASDLVAQGTQYF
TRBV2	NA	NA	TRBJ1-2	TGTGCCAGCAGTGAATCTTCAATGGGCTATGGCTACACCTTC	CASSESSMGYGYTF
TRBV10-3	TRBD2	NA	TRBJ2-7	TGTGCCATCAGTGATGTGGCGGGAGGGGCCTACGAGCAGTACTTC	CAISDVAGGAYEQYF
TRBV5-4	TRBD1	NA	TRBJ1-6	TGTGCCAGCAGCCCTGACCTGACAGGGTATAATTCACCCCTCCACTTT	CASSPDLTGYNSPLHF
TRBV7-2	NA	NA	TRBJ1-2	TGTGCCAGCAGCTTAGCAGGAATAGGCTACACCTTC	CASSLAGIGYTF
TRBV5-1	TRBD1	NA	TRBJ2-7	TGCGCCAGCAGCTTGGCGGCGGGACAGGACGAGCAGTACTTC	CASSLAAGQDEQYF
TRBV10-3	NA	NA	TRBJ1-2	TGTGCCATCGCGGAGGGTGTCGGTGGCTACACCTTC	CAIAEGVGGYTF
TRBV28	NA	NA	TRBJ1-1	TGTGCCAGCAGTTCCCCCCGGGCGGCAGGGAACACTGAAGCTTTCTTT	CASSSPRAAGNTEAFF
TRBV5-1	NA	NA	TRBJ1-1	TGCGCCAGCAGCTTGGTTAGGGGGAGTGACACTGAAGCTTTCTTT	CASSLVRGSDTEAFF
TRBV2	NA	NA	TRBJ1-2	TGTGCCAGCAGCGAAGGGGAGGTGGCTGGCTACACCTTC	CASSEGEVAGYTF
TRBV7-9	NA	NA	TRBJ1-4	TGTGCCAGCAGCTTAAGTAGGGCGGGTGAAAAACTGTTTTTT	CASSLSRAGEKLFF
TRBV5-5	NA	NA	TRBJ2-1	TGTGCCAGCAGCTTGGTAGCGGCGAGCTCCTACAATGAGCAGTTCTTC	CASSLVAASSYNEQFF
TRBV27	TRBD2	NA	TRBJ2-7	TGTGCCAGCAGTTGGGGACTAGCGGGAGTCTACGAGCAGTACTTC	CASSWGLAGVYEQYF
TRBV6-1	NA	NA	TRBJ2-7	TGTGCCAGCAGTGACGGTTACCGCGGAGAGCAGTACTTC	CASSDGYRGEQYF
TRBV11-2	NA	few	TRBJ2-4	TGTGCCAGCAGCTCAGACCGAAAGTGGGACACCCGCGGGTTTCAGTACTTC	CASSSDRKWDTRGFQYF
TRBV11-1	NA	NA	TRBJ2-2	TGTGCCAGCAGCTTAAACTATGAAGTCGGGTCAGGACCCGGGGAGCTGTTTTTT	CASSLNYEVGSGPGELFF
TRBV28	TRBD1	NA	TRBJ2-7	TGTGCCAGCAGTAACGGGACAGGGAGCTCCTACGAGCAGTACTTC	CASSNGTGSSYEQYF
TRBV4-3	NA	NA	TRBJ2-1	TGCGCCAGCAGCCAAGATTTGAGGTGGTCCTACAATGAGCAGTTCTTC	CASSQDLRWSYNEQFF
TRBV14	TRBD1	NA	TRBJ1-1	TGTGCCAGCTTCCGGACAGGGAGGTACACTGAAGCTTTCTTT	CASFRTGRYTEAFF
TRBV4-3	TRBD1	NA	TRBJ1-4	TGCGCCAGCAGCCAAGCCAGGGGGTATAATGAAAAACTGTTTTTT	CASSQARGYNEKLFF
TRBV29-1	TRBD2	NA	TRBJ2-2	TGCAGCGTTGGGGACTATGGTACCGGGGAGCTGTTTTTT	CSVGDYGTGELFF
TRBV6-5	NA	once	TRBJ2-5	TGTGCCAGCAGTTACAGGGGGCGGGGGGAGACCCAGTACTTC	CASSYRGRGETQYF
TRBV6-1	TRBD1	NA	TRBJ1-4	TGTGCCAGCAGCCGGACAGGGGGCGAAGGAGAAAAACTGTTTTTT	CASSRTGGEGEKLFF
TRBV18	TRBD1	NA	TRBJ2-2	TGTGCCAGCTCACCAGTCCCGGGACAGGGTTCCGGGGAGCTGTTTTTT	CASSPVPGQGSGELFF
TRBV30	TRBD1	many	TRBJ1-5	TGTGCCTGGAGTCGCTTATCCGGGACAGCTCTTGGGGGCAATCAGCCCCAGCATTTT	CAWSRLSGTALGGNQPQHF
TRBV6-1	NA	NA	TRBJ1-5	TGTGCCAGCAGTGCCGCGTGGGATCAGCCCCAGCATTTT	CASSAAWDQPQHF
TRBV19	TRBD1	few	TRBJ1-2	TGTGCCAGTAGAGGACAGGGAGGCTATGGCTACACCTTC	CASRGQGGYGYTF
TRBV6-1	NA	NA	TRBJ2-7	TGTGCCAGCAGTGTGGTTTCAGGGGCCTACGAGCAGTACTTC	CASSVVSGAYEQYF
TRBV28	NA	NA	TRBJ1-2	TGTGCCAGCAGTTTTATCGTCGGCCAACACCTGGAGTATGGCTACACCTTC	CASSFIVGQHLEYGYTF
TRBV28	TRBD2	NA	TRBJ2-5	TGTGCCAGCAGCGTTCTCGCGGGGGGCCAAGAGACCCAGTACTTC	CASSVLAGGQETQYF
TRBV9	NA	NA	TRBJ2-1	TGTGCCAGCAGCGTAGTGCCTTGGGGGAACAATGAGCAGTTCTTC	CASSVVPWGNNEQFF
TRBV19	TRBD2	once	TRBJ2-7	TGTGCCAGTAGTGGACTAGCGGGAGTCCGTGAGCAGTACTTC	CASSGLAGVREQYF
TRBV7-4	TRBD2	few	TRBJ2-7	TGTGCCAGCACTAATCCCCGGACTAGCGGGATCTACGAGCAGTACTTC	CASTNPRTSGIYEQYF
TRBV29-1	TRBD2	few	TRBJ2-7	TGCAGCGTTGAAAGTCCGGGACTAGCGGGACATCGCGTACGGGAGCAGTACTTC	CSVESPGLAGHRVREQYF
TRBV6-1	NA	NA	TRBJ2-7	TGTGCCAGCTCGCAGTTCACGGTCCGCTACGAGCAGTACTTC	CASSQFTVRYEQYF
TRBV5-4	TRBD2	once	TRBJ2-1	TGTGCCAGCAGCTGGACTAGCCAGACTTCCAATGAGCAGTTCTTC	CASSWTSQTSNEQFF
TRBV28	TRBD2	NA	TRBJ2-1	TGTGCCAGCAGTCTCGGACTAGTGAGGCAGTTCTCCTACAATGAGCAGTTCTTC	CASSLGLVRQFSYNEQFF
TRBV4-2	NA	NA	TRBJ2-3	TGTGCCAGCAGCCAAGGGACTGCAGATACGCAGTATTTT	CASSQGTADTQYF
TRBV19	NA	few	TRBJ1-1	TGTGCCAGTAGTACAAGACAAGGGACTGAAGCTTTCTTT	CASSTRQGTEAFF